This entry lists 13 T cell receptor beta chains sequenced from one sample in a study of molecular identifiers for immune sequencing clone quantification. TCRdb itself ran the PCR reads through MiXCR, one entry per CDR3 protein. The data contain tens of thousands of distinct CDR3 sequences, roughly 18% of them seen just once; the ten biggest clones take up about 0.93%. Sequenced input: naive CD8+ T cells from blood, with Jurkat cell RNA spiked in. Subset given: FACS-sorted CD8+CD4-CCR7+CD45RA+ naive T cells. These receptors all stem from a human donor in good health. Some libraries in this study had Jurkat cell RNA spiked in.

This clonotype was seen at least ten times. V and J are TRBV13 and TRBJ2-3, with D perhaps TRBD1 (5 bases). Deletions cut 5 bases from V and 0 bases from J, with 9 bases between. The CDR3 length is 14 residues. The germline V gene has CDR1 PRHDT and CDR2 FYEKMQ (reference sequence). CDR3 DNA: TGTGCCAGCAGCCCCAGGGTTAGCACAGATACGCAGTATTTT. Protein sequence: CASSPRVSTDTQYF.

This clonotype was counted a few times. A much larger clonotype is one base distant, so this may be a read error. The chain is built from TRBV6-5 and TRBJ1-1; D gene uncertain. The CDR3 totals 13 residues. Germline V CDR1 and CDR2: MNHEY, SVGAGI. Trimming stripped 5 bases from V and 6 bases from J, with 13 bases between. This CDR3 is CASSLAENAEAFF. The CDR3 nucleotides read TGTGCCAGCAGTCTGGCAGAAAACGCTGAAGCTTTCTTT.

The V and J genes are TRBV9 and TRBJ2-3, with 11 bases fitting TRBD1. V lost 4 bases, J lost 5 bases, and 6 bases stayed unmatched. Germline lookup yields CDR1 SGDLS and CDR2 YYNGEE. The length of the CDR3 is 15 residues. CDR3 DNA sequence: TGTGCCAGCAGCTCAACCGGGACAGGGGGAGATACGCAGTATTTT. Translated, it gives CASSSTGTGGDTQYF.

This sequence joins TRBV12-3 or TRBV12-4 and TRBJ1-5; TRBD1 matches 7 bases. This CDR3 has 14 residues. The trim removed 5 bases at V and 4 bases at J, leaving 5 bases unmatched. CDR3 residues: CASSPGTDNQPQHF. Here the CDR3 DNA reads TGTGCCAGCAGTCCCGGGACAGATAATCAGCCCCAGCATTTT.

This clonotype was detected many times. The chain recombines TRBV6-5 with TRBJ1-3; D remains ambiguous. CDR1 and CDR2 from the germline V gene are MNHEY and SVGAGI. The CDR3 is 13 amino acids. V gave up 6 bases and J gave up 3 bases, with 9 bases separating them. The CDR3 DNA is TGTGCCAGCAGCTGGCGAGGTGGAAACACCATATATTTT. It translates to CASSWRGGNTIYF.

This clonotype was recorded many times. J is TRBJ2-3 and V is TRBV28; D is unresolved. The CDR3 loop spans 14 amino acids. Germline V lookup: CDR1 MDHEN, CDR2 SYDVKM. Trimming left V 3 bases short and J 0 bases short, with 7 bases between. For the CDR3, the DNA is TGTGCCAGCAGTTTCAGGCAGAGCACAGATACGCAGTATTTT. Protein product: CASSFRQSTDTQYF.

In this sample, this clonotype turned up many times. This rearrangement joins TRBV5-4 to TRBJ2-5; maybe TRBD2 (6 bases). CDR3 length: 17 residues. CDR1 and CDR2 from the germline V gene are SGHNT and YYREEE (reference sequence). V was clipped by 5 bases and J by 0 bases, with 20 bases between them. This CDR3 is CASSRTSGGYNQETQYF. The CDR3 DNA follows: TGTGCCAGCAGTCGCACGTCCGGGGGATATAACCAAGAGACCCAGTACTTC.

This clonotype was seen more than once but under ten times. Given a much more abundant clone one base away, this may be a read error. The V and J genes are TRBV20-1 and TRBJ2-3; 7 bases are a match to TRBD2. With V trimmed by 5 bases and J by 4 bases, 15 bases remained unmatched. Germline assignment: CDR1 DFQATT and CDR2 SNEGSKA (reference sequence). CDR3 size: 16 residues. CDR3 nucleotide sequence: TGCAGTGCTGGGGGGGGAGCGGAAGTAAGCGCAGATACGCAGTATTTT. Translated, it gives CSAGGGAEVSADTQYF.

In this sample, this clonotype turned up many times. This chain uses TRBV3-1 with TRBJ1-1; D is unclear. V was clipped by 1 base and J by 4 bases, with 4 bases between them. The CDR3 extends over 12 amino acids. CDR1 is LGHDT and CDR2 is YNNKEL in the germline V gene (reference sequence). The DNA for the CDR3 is TGTGCCAGCAGCCAAGGGTTCACTGAAGCTTTCTTT. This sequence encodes CASSQGFTEAFF. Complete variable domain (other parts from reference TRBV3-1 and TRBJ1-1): DTAVSQTPKYLVTQMGNDKSIKCEQNLGHDTMYWYKQDSKKFLKIMFSYNNKELIINETVPNRFSPKSPDKAHLNLHINSLELGDSAVYFCASSQGFTEAFFGQGTRLTVV.

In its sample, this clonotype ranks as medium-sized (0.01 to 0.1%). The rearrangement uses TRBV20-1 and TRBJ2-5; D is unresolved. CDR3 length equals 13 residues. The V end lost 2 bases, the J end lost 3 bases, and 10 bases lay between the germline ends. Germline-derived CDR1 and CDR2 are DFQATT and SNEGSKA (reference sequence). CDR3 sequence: CSARRSDEETQYF. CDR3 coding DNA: TGCAGTGCTAGACGGTCAGATGAAGAGACCCAGTACTTC.

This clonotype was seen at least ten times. CDR3: CSVVSGGDTQYF. CDR3 in DNA: TGCAGCGTTGTATCAGGGGGTGATACGCAGTATTTT. This sequence joins TRBV29-1 and TRBJ2-3; 7 bases agree with TRBD1. The CDR3 is made up of 12 amino acids. Germline CDR1 SQVTM, CDR2 ANQGSEA. The J segment lost 6 bases and the V segment lost 4 bases, leaving 4 bases of the junction unmatched.

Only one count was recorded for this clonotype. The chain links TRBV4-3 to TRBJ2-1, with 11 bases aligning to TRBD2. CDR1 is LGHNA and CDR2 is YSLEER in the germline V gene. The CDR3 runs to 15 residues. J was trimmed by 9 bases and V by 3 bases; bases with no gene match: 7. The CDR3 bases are TGCGCCAGCAGCCAGACGACTAGCGGGGCAGCTGAGCAGTTCTTC. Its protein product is CASSQTTSGAAEQFF.

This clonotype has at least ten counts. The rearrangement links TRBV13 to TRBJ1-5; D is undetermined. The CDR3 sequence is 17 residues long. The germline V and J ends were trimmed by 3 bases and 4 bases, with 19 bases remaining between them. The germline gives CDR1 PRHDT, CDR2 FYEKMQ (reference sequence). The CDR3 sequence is CASSFLTSAFTNQPQHF. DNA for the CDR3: TGTGCCAGCAGCTTTCTGACTTCGGCATTTACAAATCAGCCCCAGCATTTT.